This is a list of T cell receptor beta chains from one sample in a study of CD8+ T cells in alopecia areata. Clones were sequenced by immunoSEQ multiplex PCR, and TCRdb holds only the in-frame ones, with some missing. The sample includes about 99,000 clones, roughly 53% of them seen just once. Specimen: CD4+ T cells sorted from blood. Receptor source: a human donor in good health. Each CDR3 is given with its conserved first and last residue.

J,V,CDR3
TRBJ2-2,TRBV29-1,CSVLRNTGELFF
TRBJ2-7,TRBV7-8,CASSLQGASYEQYF
TRBJ2-7,TRBV2,CASSGMSSVSEQYF
TRBJ1-6,TRBV6-5,CASRYRREDNSPLHF
TRBJ1-5,TRBV7-8,CASSSSDNQPQHF
TRBJ2-7,TRBV29-1,CSVMVGGTSSYEQYF
TRBJ2-1,TRBV19,CASTGTSGGVLNFYNEQFF
TRBJ2-7,TRBV7-2,CASSFRITGTTTSYEQYF
TRBJ1-6,TRBV6-5,CASSYSGNSPLHF
TRBJ2-4,TRBV28,CASSRLSQKNIQYF
TRBJ1-5,TRBV6-6,CASSPGTANQPQHF
TRBJ2-5,TRBV7-9,CASSLGDRDQETQYF
TRBJ2-5,TRBV2,CASRGGKTQYF
TRBJ2-5,TRBV7-2,CASSPGQGEETQYF
TRBJ1-2,TRBV9,CASSPSTGEDYGYTF
TRBJ2-3,TRBV29-1,CSVGAHEF
TRBJ1-1,TRBV19,CASSIGSSRTMNTEAFF
TRBJ1-4,TRBV18,CASSPSQNEKLFF
TRBJ1-6,TRBV7-2,CASSALYGQNNSPLHF
TRBJ2-1,TRBV5-1,CASSLATGQTPFF
TRBJ1-1,TRBV7-9,CASSLASEAFF
TRBJ1-5,TRBV30,CAWSVGGDSNQPQHF
TRBJ1-1,TRBV11-2,CASSLGGTGTEAFF
TRBJ2-7,TRBV28,CASSSGQGYEQYF
TRBJ2-2,TRBV5-1,CASSGGRSTGELFF
TRBJ1-1,TRBV29-1,CSASGTVNTEAFF
TRBJ1-1,TRBV9,CASSVDAGGSTEAFF
TRBJ1-5,TRBV2,CASSERGIQPQHF
TRBJ2-7,TRBV7-8,CASSSRDNPAYEQYF